The sequence of this TCR beta chain was determined in a study of cytotoxic CD8 clonotypes in ibrutinib-treated CLL. Study as a whole: Samples showed on average about 280,000 productive templates and roughly 90,000 productive rearrangements.

Sequencing used immunoSEQ multiplex PCR; TCRdb keeps in-frame clones, though not all of them. The repertoire holds 150,000 to 200,000 clones, with 81% as singletons. CDR1 is SGHRS and CDR2 is YFSETQ in the germline V gene. V shed 4 bases, J shed 0 bases, and the junction held 22 bases outside the gene matches. This CDR3 comprises 20 residues. The chain links TRBV5-1 to TRBJ2-7; 7 bases match TRBD2. The source of this sequence is a human donor with chronic lymphocytic leukemia. The source was PBMCs, collected after 12 months of ibrutinib treatment. CDR3: CASSHRTLLRAGDSSYEQYF. The CDR3, as DNA: TGCGCCAGCAGCCATCGGACCCTCCTGCGCGCGGGGGACTCCTCCTACGAGCAGTACTTC.